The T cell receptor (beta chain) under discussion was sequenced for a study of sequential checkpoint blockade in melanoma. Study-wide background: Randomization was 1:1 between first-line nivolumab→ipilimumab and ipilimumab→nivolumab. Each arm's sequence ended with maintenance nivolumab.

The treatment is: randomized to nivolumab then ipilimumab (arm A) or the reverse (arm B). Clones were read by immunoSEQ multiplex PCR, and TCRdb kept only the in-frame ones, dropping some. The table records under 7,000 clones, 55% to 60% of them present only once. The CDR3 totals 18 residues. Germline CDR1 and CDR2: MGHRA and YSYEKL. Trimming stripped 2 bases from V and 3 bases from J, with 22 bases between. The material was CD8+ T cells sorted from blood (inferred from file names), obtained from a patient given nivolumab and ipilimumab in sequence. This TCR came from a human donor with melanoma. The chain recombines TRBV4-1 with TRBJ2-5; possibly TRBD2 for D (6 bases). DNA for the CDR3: TGCGCCAGCAGCCAAATCCCTCCCCCCCGGGGGTGGGAAGAGACCCAGTACTTC. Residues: CASSQIPPPRGWEETQYF.